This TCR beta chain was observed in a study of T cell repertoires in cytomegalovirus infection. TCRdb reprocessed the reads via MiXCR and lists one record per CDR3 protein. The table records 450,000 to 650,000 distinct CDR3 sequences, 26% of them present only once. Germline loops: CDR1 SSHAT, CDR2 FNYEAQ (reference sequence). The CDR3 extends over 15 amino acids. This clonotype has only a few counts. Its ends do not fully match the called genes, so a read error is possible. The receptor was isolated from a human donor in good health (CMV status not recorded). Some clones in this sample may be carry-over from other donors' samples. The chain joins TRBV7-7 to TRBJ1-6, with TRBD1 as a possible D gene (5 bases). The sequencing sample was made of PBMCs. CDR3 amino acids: CASSFSRDYNSPLHF. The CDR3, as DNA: TGTGCTAGCAGCTTTAGCAGGGACTATAATTCACCCCTCCACTTT.